Listed below are T cell receptor beta chains from one sample, sequenced in a study of blood T cells in healthy people across ages. A single record per CDR3 protein comes from TCRdb applying MiXCR to the 5' RACE reads. The sample holds around 1,100,000 distinct CDR3 sequences, roughly two fifths seen once. Sequenced: blood. The receptors were sampled from a man between 18 and 35 years old in good health. Both conserved end residues are part of each CDR3. The order of the fields is V gene, D gene, clone size, J gene, CDR3 protein, CDR3 DNA. A D gene is named only where the DNA matches it firmly. Part of the rows lack a size; the others show once, few, many or a class for expanded clones.

>TRBV12-3/TRBV12-4|NA|NA|TRBJ2-4
CASSPSGVVGNIQYF
TGTGCCAGCAGCCCCTCCGGCGTTGTTGGAAACATTCAGTACTTC
>TRBV7-2|TRBD2|NA|TRBJ2-7
CASSGLAGYEQYF
TGTGCCAGCAGCGGACTAGCGGGCTACGAGCAGTACTTC
>TRBV2|TRBD1|NA|TRBJ2-3
CASGTGGRTDTQYF
TGTGCCAGCGGGACAGGGGGCCGCACAGATACGCAGTATTTT
>TRBV10-2|TRBD1|few|TRBJ1-2
CASSESKDRELNGYTF
TGCGCCAGCAGTGAGTCGAAGGACAGGGAGTTGAATGGCTACACCTTC
>TRBV6-5|NA|few|TRBJ1-2
CASSAWGNYGYTF
TGTGCCAGCAGCGCTTGGGGGAACTATGGCTACACCTTC
>TRBV7-9|TRBD2|NA|TRBJ2-7
CASRPGTNIYEQYF
TGTGCCAGCAGGCCCGGGACTAACATCTACGAGCAGTACTTC
>TRBV20-1|TRBD1|NA|TRBJ2-3
CGASGTGDTDTQYF
TGCGGTGCCTCCGGGACAGGGGACACAGATACGCAGTATTTT
>TRBV12-3/TRBV12-4|NA|NA|TRBJ1-5
CASSSTVEDQPQHF
TGTGCCAGCAGTTCGACAGTCGAGGATCAGCCCCAGCATTTT
>TRBV7-8|NA|NA|TRBJ1-4
CASSLREGSEKLFF
TGTGCCAGCAGCTTACGGGAGGGGAGTGAAAAACTGTTTTTT
>TRBV20-1|NA|few|TRBJ2-3
CSATLPDNRQDTQYF
TGCAGTGCTACTTTGCCGGACAACCGGCAAGATACGCAGTATTTT
>TRBV5-1|NA|few|TRBJ1-2
CASSSAGTNGYTF
TGCGCCAGCAGCTCAGCCGGGACGAATGGCTACACCTTC
>TRBV12-3/TRBV12-4|TRBD2|NA|TRBJ2-7
CASSFPRLASGWVYEQYF
TGTGCCAGCAGTTTCCCCCGACTAGCGTCGGGGTGGGTATATGAGCAGTACTTC
>TRBV12-3/TRBV12-4|NA|NA|TRBJ2-2
CASSVSGMGTGELFF
TGTGCCAGCAGTGTCAGTGGAATGGGGACCGGGGAGCTGTTTTTT
>TRBV9|NA|NA|TRBJ2-1
CASSAREFYNEQFF
TGTGCCAGCAGCGCTCGGGAGTTCTACAATGAGCAGTTCTTC
>TRBV28|TRBD2|few|TRBJ2-7
CASCIAGDGYEQYF
TGTGCCAGCTGTATAGCGGGGGACGGGTACGAGCAGTACTTC
>TRBV7-3|NA|few|TRBJ2-4
CASRRGENIQYF
TGTGCCAGCAGGAGGGGCGAAAACATTCAGTACTTC
>TRBV5-4|TRBD1|few|TRBJ2-5
CASSLRQGVSQETQYF
TGTGCCAGCAGCCTACGACAGGGAGTAAGCCAAGAGACCCAGTACTTC
>TRBV12-3/TRBV12-4|NA|few|TRBJ2-1
CASSLGGPANEQFF
TGTGCCAGCAGTCTGGGGGGGCCGGCTAATGAGCAGTTCTTC
>TRBV7-3|NA|NA|TRBJ2-3
CASSLEAAPDTQYF
TGTGCCAGCAGCTTAGAGGCAGCCCCAGATACGCAGTATTTT
>TRBV12-5|TRBD1|NA|TRBJ2-1
CASAPGQGVVNEQFF
TGTGCTAGTGCCCCCGGCCAGGGGGTTGTAAATGAGCAGTTCTTC